The 2 T cell receptor beta chains below were found in one sample sequenced in a study of T-cell memory formation after mild COVID-19. TCRdb reanalysed the 5' RACE reads using MiXCR and keeps one entry per CDR3 protein. Of fewer than 30,000 distinct CDR3 sequences listed, 12% are singletons. What was sequenced was PBMCs or a T cell subset sorted from them (not recorded which). These receptor sequences come from an adult woman who had mild COVID-19 (a few samples of this study predate the infection). Cell type and time point are not known.

This clonotype was seen repeatedly, ten times or more. The genes are TRBV28 and TRBJ1-2; the D gene is possibly TRBD1 (6 bases). There are 14 residues in the CDR3. Germline V lookup: CDR1 MDHEN, CDR2 SYDVKM. Trimming left V 5 bases short and J 3 bases short, with 13 bases between. This CDR3 reads CASSGAQGDYGYTF. CDR3 bases: TGTGCCAGCAGTGGGGCACAGGGAGACTATGGCTACACCTTC.

This clonotype has at least ten counts. The V and J genes are TRBV4-2 and TRBJ2-1; D is uncertain. V gave up 0 bases and J gave up 2 bases, with 8 bases separating them. The CDR3 length is 15 residues. CDR1 and CDR2 from the germline V gene are LGHNA and YNFKEQ. The CDR3 loop is CASSQDPEPYNEQFF. Written as DNA, the CDR3 is TGTGCCAGCAGCCAAGACCCGGAACCCTACAATGAGCAGTTCTTC.